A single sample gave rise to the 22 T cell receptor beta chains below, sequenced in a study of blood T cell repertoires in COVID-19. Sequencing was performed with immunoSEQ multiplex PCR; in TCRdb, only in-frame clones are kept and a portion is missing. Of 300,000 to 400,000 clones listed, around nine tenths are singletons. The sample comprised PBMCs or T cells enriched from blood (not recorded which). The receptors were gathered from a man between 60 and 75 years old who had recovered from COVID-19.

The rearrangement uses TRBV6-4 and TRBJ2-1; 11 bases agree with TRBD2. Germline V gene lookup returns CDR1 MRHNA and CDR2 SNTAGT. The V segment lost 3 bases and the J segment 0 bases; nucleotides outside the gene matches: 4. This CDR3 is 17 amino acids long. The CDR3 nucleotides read TGTGCCAGCAGTGAGATAGCGGGAGGGAGCTCCTACAATGAGCAGTTCTTC. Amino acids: CASSEIAGGSSYNEQFF.

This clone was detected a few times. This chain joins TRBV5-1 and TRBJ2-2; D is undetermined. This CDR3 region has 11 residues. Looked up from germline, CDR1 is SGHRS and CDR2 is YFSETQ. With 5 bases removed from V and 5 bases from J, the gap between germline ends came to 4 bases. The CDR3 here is CASRLTGELFF. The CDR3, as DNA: TGCGCCAGCAGACTAACCGGGGAGCTGTTTTTT.

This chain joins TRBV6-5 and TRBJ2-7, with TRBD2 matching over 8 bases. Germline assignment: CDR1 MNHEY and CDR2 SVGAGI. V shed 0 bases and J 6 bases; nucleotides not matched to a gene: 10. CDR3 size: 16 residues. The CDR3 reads CASSYSRLGLAFEQYF. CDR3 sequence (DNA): TGTGCCAGCAGTTACTCACGGCTAGGACTAGCATTCGAGCAGTACTTC.

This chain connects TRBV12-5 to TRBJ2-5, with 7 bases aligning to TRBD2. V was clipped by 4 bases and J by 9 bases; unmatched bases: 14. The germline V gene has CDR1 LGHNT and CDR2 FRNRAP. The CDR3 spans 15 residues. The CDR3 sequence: CASGSLGGDRFAQYF. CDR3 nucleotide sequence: TGTGCTAGTGGTTCTCTGGGAGGGGATCGGTTCGCCCAGTACTTC.

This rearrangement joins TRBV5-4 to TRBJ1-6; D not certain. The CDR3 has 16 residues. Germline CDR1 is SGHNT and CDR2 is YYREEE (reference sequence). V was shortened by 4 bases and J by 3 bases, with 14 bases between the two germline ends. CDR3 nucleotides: TGTGCCAGCAGCGCGGCGGTAGGCCACTATAATTCACCCCTCCACTTT. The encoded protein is CASSAAVGHYNSPLHF.

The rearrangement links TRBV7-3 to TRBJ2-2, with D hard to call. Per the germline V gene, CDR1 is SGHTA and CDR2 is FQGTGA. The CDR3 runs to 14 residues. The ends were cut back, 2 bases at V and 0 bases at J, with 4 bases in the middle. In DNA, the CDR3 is TGTGCCAGCAGCTTAGTCGCGAACACCGGGGAGCTGTTTTTT. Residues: CASSLVANTGELFF.

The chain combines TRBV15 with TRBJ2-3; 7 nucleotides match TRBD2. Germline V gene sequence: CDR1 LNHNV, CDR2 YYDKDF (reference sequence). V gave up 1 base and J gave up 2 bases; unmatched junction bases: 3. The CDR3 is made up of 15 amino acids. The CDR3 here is CATSRGRGNTDTQYF. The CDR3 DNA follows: TGTGCCACCAGCAGAGGGCGGGGGAACACAGATACGCAGTATTTT. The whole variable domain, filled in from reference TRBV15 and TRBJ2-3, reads DAMVIQNPRYQVTQFGKPVTLSCSQTLNHNVMYWYQQKSSQAPKLLFHYYDKDFNNEADTPDNFQSRRPNTSFCFLDIRSPGLGDTAMYLCATSRGRGNTDTQYFGPGTRLTVL.

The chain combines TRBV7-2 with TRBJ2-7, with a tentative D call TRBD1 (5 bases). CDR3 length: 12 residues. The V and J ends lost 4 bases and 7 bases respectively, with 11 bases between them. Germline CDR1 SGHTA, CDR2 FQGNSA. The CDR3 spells CASSSGLREQYF. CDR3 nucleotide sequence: TGTGCCAGCAGCTCAGGGCTTCGGGAGCAGTACTTC.

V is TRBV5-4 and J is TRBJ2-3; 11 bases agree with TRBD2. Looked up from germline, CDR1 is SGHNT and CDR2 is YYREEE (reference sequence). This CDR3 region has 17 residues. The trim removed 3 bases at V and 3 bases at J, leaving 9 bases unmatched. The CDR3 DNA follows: TGTGCCAGCAGCTCTACTAGCGGGAGTTTCCAGACAGATACGCAGTATTTT. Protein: CASSSTSGSFQTDTQYF.

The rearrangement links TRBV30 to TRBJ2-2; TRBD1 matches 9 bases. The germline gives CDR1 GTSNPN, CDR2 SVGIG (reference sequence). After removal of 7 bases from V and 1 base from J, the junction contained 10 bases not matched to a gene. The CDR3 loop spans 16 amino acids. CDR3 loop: CASNPGTGLNTGELFF. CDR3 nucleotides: TGTGCCTCCAACCCCGGGACAGGGTTGAACACCGGGGAGCTGTTTTTT.

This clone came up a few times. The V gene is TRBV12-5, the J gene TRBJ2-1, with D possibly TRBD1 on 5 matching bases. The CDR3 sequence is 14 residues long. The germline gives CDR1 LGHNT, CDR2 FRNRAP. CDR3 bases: TGTGCCCGATTTGGGGCTAGTAATCTAAATGAGCAGTTCTTC. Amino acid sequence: CARFGASNLNEQFF.

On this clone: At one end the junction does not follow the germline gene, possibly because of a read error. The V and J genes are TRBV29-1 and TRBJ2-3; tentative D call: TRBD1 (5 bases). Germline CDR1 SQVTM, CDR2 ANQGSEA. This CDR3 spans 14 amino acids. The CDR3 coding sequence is TGCAGCGTTGAACCAGATGGGGCCCTCAATACTCAGTATTTT. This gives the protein CSVEPDGALNTQYF.

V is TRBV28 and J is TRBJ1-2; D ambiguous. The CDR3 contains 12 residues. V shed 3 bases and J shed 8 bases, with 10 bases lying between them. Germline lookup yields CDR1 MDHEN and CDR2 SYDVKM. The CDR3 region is CASSLVERGYTF. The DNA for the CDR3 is TGTGCCAGCAGTTTGGTAGAGCGGGGCTACACCTTC.

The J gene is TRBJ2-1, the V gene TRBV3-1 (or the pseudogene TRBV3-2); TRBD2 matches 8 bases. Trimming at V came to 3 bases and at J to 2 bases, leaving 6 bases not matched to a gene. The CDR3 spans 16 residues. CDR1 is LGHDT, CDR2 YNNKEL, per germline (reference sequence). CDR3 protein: CASSQGARGAYNEQFF. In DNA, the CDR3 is TGTGCCAGCAGCCAGGGGGCGCGGGGGGCCTACAATGAGCAGTTCTTC.

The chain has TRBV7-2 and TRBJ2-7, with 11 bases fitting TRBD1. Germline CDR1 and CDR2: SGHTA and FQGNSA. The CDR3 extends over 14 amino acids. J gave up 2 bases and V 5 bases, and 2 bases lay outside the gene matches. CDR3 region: CASSRDRGTYEQYF. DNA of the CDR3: TGTGCCAGCAGCCGGGACAGGGGGACCTACGAGCAGTACTTC.

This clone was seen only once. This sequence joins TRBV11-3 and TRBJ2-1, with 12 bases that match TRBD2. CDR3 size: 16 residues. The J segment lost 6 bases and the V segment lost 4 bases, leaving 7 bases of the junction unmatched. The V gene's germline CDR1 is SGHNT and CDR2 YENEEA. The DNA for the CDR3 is TGTGCCAGCAGCTCCGGTGGACTAGCGGGAATCAATGAGCAGTTCTTC. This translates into CASSSGGLAGINEQFF.

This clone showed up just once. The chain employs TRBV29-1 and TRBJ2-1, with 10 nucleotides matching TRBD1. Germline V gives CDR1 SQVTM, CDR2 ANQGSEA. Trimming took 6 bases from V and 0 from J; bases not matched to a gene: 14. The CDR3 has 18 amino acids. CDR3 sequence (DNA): TGCAGCGTGGTTCGAGGGACAGGGGCCGTTAGCTCCTACAATGAGCAGTTCTTC. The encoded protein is CSVVRGTGAVSSYNEQFF.

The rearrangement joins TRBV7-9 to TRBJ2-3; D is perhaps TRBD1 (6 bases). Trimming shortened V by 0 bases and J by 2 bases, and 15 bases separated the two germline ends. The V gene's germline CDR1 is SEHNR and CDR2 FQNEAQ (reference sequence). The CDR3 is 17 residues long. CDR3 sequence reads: CASSLALGQRITDTQYF. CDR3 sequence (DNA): TGTGCCAGCAGCTTAGCCCTCGGACAGAGAATCACAGATACGCAGTATTTT.

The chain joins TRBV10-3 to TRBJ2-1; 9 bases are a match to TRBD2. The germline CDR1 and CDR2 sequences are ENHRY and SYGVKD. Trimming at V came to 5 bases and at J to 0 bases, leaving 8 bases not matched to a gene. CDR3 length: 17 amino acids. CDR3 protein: CAISSSSGALSYNEQFF. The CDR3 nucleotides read TGTGCCATCAGTTCCTCTAGCGGGGCCCTCTCCTACAATGAGCAGTTCTTC.

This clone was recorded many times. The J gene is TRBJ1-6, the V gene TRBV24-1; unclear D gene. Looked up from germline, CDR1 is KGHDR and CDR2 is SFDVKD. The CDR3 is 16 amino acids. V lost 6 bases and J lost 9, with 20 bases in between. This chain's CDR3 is CATSQRVAIYGSPLHF. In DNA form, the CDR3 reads TGTGCCACCAGTCAGAGGGTGGCCATTTACGGTTCACCCCTCCACTTT.

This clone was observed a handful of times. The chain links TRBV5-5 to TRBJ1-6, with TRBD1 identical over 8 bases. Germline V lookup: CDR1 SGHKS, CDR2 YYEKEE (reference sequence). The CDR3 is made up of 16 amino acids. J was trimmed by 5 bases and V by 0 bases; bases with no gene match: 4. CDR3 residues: CASSLVQGANNSPLHF. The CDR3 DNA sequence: TGTGCCAGCAGCTTGGTTCAGGGGGCTAATAATTCACCCCTCCACTTT.

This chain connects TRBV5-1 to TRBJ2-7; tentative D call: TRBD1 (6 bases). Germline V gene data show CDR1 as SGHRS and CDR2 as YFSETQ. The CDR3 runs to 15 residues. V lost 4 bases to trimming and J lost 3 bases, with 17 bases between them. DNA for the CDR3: TGCGCCAGCAGCAGCCGCTCGGGACAATACTACGAGCAGTACTTC. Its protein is CASSSRSGQYYEQYF. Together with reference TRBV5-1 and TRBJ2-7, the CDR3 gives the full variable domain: KAGVTQTPRYLIKTRGQQVTLSCSPISGHRSVSWYQQTPGQGLQFLFEYFSETQRNKGNFPGRFSGRQFSNSRSEMNVSTLELGDSALYLCASSSRSGQYYEQYFGPGTRLTVT.